Below are 4 T cell receptor beta chains sequenced from a single sample in a study of immunodeficiency. What these receptors recognize is not known. Study-wide points: Restricted TRB V-J pairing and lower productive entropy marked patient CD8+ T cells versus controls. Patient CD8+ T cells, but not CD4+, showed severe oligoclonality.

Sequenced by immunoSEQ multiplex PCR; TCRdb stores in-frame clones only, minus some. The sample has roughly 170 clones; roughly 79% are singletons. Specimen: CD8+ T cells from blood. The receptors were sampled from a woman under 30 with POLD1 deficiency.

This clone has a single count. The genes are TRBV10-3 and TRBJ2-1; D not certain. Germline CDR1 and CDR2: ENHRY and SYGVKD. The CDR3 runs 13 residues. The germline V and J ends were trimmed by 3 bases and 5 bases, with 8 bases remaining between them. The chain's CDR3 is CAISDGADNEQFF. Here the CDR3 DNA reads TGTGCCATCAGTGATGGAGCAGACAATGAGCAGTTCTTC.

The chain has TRBV13 and TRBJ2-1; TRBD1 aligns across 8 bases. The J segment lost 1 base and the V segment lost 3 bases, leaving 8 bases of the junction unmatched. CDR1 PRHDT and CDR2 FYEKMQ come from the germline V gene (reference sequence). The length of the CDR3 is 17 residues. In nucleotides, the CDR3 is TGTGCCAGCAGCTTCTACGGACAGGGTGCTTCCTACAATGAGCAGTTCTTC. Its protein is CASSFYGQGASYNEQFF.

V usage is TRBV14 and J usage is TRBJ2-7; D uncertain. The V and J ends lost 1 base and 2 bases respectively, with 9 bases between them. CDR1 is SGHDN and CDR2 is FVKESK in the germline V gene. The CDR3 contains 14 residues. The CDR3: CASSQGLGPYEQYF. In nucleotides, the CDR3 is TGTGCCAGCAGCCAAGGGTTGGGCCCCTACGAGCAGTACTTC.

The chain joins TRBV6-5 to TRBJ2-3; D ambiguous. Germline V gene sequence: CDR1 MNHEY, CDR2 SVGAGI. This CDR3 is built from 15 residues. V was clipped by 0 bases and J by 4 bases, with 11 bases between them. This CDR3 reads CASSYSGFGADTQYF. CDR3 sequence (DNA): TGTGCCAGCAGTTACTCAGGGTTTGGGGCAGATACGCAGTATTTT.